This T cell receptor beta chain stems from a study of human T cells and chemical hapten exposure. Whole-study context: On roughly 2 cm by roughly 2 cm of upper inner arm skin, sensitization was performed with 2% DPC. All through the roughly 24-week study, the scalp of each patient received diphenylcyclopropenone doses weekly. The study, taken as a whole, reports: Expanded TCR sets contained significantly more large CDR3 similarity clusters than controls. Unchanged with DPC sensitization were TCRs above 1 in 1000 frequency.

The V gene's germline CDR1 is SGHRS and CDR2 YFSETQ. The CDR3 length is 13 residues. Trimming stripped 0 bases from V and 4 bases from J, with 8 bases between. With regard to this clonotype: Its antigen is not identified.

TCRdb reanalysed the RACE reads using MiXCR and keeps one entry per CDR3 protein. The sample shows roughly 100,000 distinct CDR3 sequences, 7.5% to 10% of them seen only once. Time point reported: patch test 2, 6 weeks after DPC sensitization. Treatment defined: therapeutic diphenylcyclopropenone sensitization with weekly scalp DPC. The source of this sequence is a woman aged 40-49 years with alopecia areata. Some clones in this sample may be carry-over from other donors' samples. The material was whole blood, obtained in connection with sensitization to the hapten diphenylcyclopropenone (DPC). This rearrangement joins TRBV5-1 to TRBJ2-7, with no clear D. Written as DNA, the CDR3 is TGCGCCAGCAGCTTGGACCCCCTTTACGAGCAGTACTTC. Its protein product is CASSLDPLYEQYF.